The 14 T cell receptor beta chains below all came from one sample that was sequenced in a study of T-cell reconstitution after alpha-beta-depleted transplantation in children (dated by TCRdb to about 2016). Library preparation was by PCR. Instrument used: Illumina HiSeq 2500. TCR libraries were prepared with molecular barcoding, using unique molecular identifiers to normalize TCRbeta repertoire quantification. TCRdb took the public reads, trimmed them with fastp at Q25, ran MiXCR for clone calling and kept in-frame beta chains. Each CDR3 protein gets just one entry, which takes the most common genes and DNA from the rows behind it. The sample includes about 540,000 distinct CDR3 sequences, with about 17% observed a single time. 3.3% of the sample lies in the top ten. The sequences come from PBMCs from the stem cell graft donor, collected from the stem cell graft. The origin of the receptors is a human donor who donated a stem cell graft to a child with acute lymphoblastic leukemia.

The chain carries TRBV20-1 and TRBJ2-4; 8 nucleotides match TRBD2. After removal of 3 bases from V and 2 bases from J, the junction contained 12 bases not matched to a gene. Germline lookup yields CDR1 DFQATT and CDR2 SNEGSKA (reference sequence). This CDR3 has 17 residues. This CDR3 is CSARIWEAGGSKNIQYF. The DNA for the CDR3 is TGCAGTGCTAGGATATGGGAGGCGGGAGGATCCAAAAACATTCAGTACTTC.

This clonotype has a handful of counts. The chain carries TRBV5-1 and TRBJ2-1, with 11 bases that match TRBD2. The CDR3 sequence is 16 residues long. Germline V gene sequence: CDR1 SGHRS, CDR2 YFSETQ. After removal of 2 bases from V and 7 bases from J, the junction contained 8 bases not matched to a gene. CDR3 protein: CASSFKIAGGPNEQFF. CDR3 nucleotides: TGCGCCAGCAGCTTTAAAATAGCGGGAGGGCCGAATGAGCAGTTCTTC.

This clonotype was seen repeatedly, ten times or more. J is TRBJ2-5 and V is TRBV12-3 or TRBV12-4; 7 bases are shared with TRBD1. This CDR3 contains 15 residues. After removal of 4 bases from V and 2 bases from J, the junction contained 7 bases not matched to a gene. The CDR3, as DNA: TGTGCCAGCAGTTGGACAGGCCCTGGGCAAGAGACCCAGTACTTC. Its protein is CASSWTGPGQETQYF.

This clonotype was counted a few times. This chain links TRBV4-1 with TRBJ1-1; D uncertain. There are 14 residues in the CDR3. V was pared by 1 base and J by 1 base, with 7 bases between. The germline V gene encodes CDR1 MGHRA and CDR2 YSYEKL. This CDR3 is CASSQVRGNTEAFF. In DNA form, the CDR3 reads TGCGCCAGCAGCCAAGTGCGAGGGAACACTGAAGCTTTCTTT.

V gene TRBV19 combines with J gene TRBJ2-7; D remains ambiguous. With 9 bases removed from V and 0 bases from J, the gap between germline ends came to 12 bases. Germline lookup yields CDR1 LNHDA and CDR2 SQIVND (reference sequence). The CDR3 has 13 amino acids. Here the CDR3 DNA reads TGTGCCAGCGGGCTTCCCGCCTCCTACGAGCAGTACTTC. Encoded protein: CASGLPASYEQYF.

This clonotype turned up a few times. The V gene is TRBV29-1, the J gene TRBJ2-7, with 13 bases matching TRBD2. The CDR3 sequence is 13 residues long. Germline V gene sequence: CDR1 SQVTM, CDR2 ANQGSEA. V trimming: 5 bases; J trimming: 7 bases; junction bases outside the gene matches: 5. In DNA form, the CDR3 reads TGCAGCGTTTACACTAGCGGGAGGGGGGAGCAGTACTTC. The encoded protein is CSVYTSGRGEQYF.

This sequence joins TRBV5-1 and TRBJ2-5, with D perhaps TRBD1 or TRBD2 (6 bases each). Germline CDR1 is SGHRS and CDR2 is YFSETQ. The CDR3 extends over 16 amino acids. V gave up 4 bases and J gave up 0 bases, with 16 bases separating them. The CDR3 sequence: CASSHGGRWYQETQYF. CDR3 sequence (DNA): TGCGCCAGCAGCCATGGGGGGCGGTGGTACCAAGAGACCCAGTACTTC.

This clonotype has more than one count but fewer than ten. The chain couples TRBV4-1 to TRBJ2-1, with D perhaps matching TRBD1 (5 bases). Germline lookup yields CDR1 MGHRA and CDR2 YSYEKL. This CDR3 region has 16 residues. The V gene lost 2 bases and the J gene lost 9 bases, with 20 bases spanning the gap. The CDR3 reads CASSQPKRGGEPEQFF. The CDR3 nucleotides are TGCGCCAGCAGCCAACCTAAAAGGGGCGGAGAACCTGAGCAGTTCTTC.

This clonotype has a handful of counts. The rearrangement joins TRBV4-1 to TRBJ2-7; the match to TRBD1 covers 9 bases. The CDR3 is 16 amino acids. V lost 3 bases and J lost 4; bases outside the gene matches: 10. Germline V gene lookup returns CDR1 MGHRA and CDR2 YSYEKL. CDR3 region: CASSQLHNRGRYEQYF. The CDR3 DNA reads as TGCGCCAGCAGCCAGCTACACAACAGGGGGCGTTACGAGCAGTACTTC.

The V gene is TRBV20-1, the J gene TRBJ2-1, with 14 bases matching TRBD2. Germline trimming cut 6 bases from V and 12 bases from J; bases unmatched to any gene: 7. CDR1 and CDR2 from the germline V gene are DFQATT and SNEGSKA (reference sequence). CDR3 length: 13 residues. The chain's CDR3 is CSARLAGGPVQFF. The CDR3 DNA sequence: TGCAGTGCCAGACTAGCGGGAGGGCCGGTGCAGTTCTTC.

This clonotype was seen a handful of times. J is TRBJ1-4 and V is TRBV12-3 or TRBV12-4, with 7 bases aligning to TRBD1. This CDR3 has 15 amino acids. V lost 6 bases and J lost 7; bases outside the gene matches: 11. Written as DNA, the CDR3 is TGTGCCAGCAGCGTAGAAGGGGGCTTTGGTGAAAAACTGTTTTTT. This encodes CASSVEGGFGEKLFF.

This chain connects TRBV20-1 to TRBJ2-7; D perhaps matches TRBD1 (6 bases). Trimming pared 0 bases from V and 2 bases from J, leaving 11 bases between. CDR1 and CDR2 (germline): DFQATT, SNEGSKA (reference sequence). The CDR3 has 14 residues. The CDR3 sequence: CSARDAGATYEQYF. The CDR3 nucleotides are TGCAGTGCTAGAGACGCAGGGGCCACCTACGAGCAGTACTTC.

The rearrangement links TRBV29-1 to TRBJ2-7; no clear D. Germline CDR1 is SQVTM and CDR2 is ANQGSEA. V lost 0 bases and J lost 9, with 18 bases in between. The CDR3 is 14 amino acids. CDR3: CSVEDRSGVVAQYF. The CDR3 DNA reads TGCAGCGTTGAAGATAGAAGTGGGGTCGTGGCGCAGTACTTC.

The chain employs TRBV11-1 and TRBJ2-1, with TRBD2 as a possible D gene (6 bases). The CDR3 runs to 18 residues. The germline gives CDR1 SGHAT, CDR2 FQDESV (reference sequence). Trimming stripped 1 base from V and 6 bases from J, with 22 bases between. The CDR3 nucleotides read TGTGCCAGCAGCTTAGGAGCTTTCACTAGCCGGAGTACCAATGAGCAGTTCTTC. Protein sequence: CASSLGAFTSRSTNEQFF. Filled out from reference TRBV11-1 and TRBJ2-1, the complete variable domain reads EAEVAQSPRYKITEKSQAVAFWCDPISGHATLYWYRQILGQGPELLVQFQDESVVDDSQLPKDRFSAERLKGVDSTLKIQPAELGDSAMYLCASSLGAFTSRSTNEQFFGPGTRLTVL.